The rows below give T cell receptor beta chains drawn from one sample of a study of T cell repertoires in cytomegalovirus infection. TCRdb recomputed calls from the reads with MiXCR, one row per CDR3 protein. The sample records about half a million distinct CDR3 sequences, about 39% being singletons. No antigen has been identified for these receptors. Source: cultured PBMCs, taken from culture after CMV antigen stimulation. These receptors originate from a human donor in good health (CMV status not recorded). Some clones in this sample may be carry-over from other donors' samples. CDR3s include the opening cysteine and the closing phenylalanine or tryptophan. D genes are given only for firm matches. Not every row has a clone size; where given, it reads once, few, many or a size class.

D: TRBD2; size: once; J: TRBJ2-1; V: TRBV6-2/TRBV6-3; DNA: TGTGCCAGCAGTTACTCGTCAAGCGGGAGTGCCTTCTACAATGAGCAGTTCTTC; CDR3: CASSYSSSGSAFYNEQFF
D: TRBD1; size: -; J: TRBJ1-1; V: TRBV25-1; DNA: TGTGCCAGCAGTCAGGGGGGAAATGAAGCTTTCTTT; CDR3: CASSQGGNEAFF
D: -; size: -; J: TRBJ1-5; V: TRBV2; DNA: TGTGCCAGCACATGGGGTTCGGGGCCCCAGCATTTT; CDR3: CASTWGSGPQHF
D: -; size: -; J: TRBJ1-5; V: TRBV27; DNA: TGTGCCAGCAGTTTCGTGCTGGGTAGCAATCAGCCCCAGCATTTT; CDR3: CASSFVLGSNQPQHF
D: -; size: few; J: TRBJ2-2; V: TRBV7-2; DNA: TGTGCCAGCAGCTTGGGACTGCCGAACACCGGGGAGCTGTTTTTT; CDR3: CASSLGLPNTGELFF
D: TRBD2; size: -; J: TRBJ2-1; V: TRBV6-1; DNA: TGTGCCACATCTATTCTAGCGGGAGGGAGCAATGAGCAGTTCTTC; CDR3: CATSILAGGSNEQFF
D: TRBD2; size: -; J: TRBJ2-1; V: TRBV11-2; DNA: TGTGCCAGCAGCTTAGGGCGGACTAGAGGGGAGCAGTTCTTC; CDR3: CASSLGRTRGEQFF
D: TRBD2; size: -; J: TRBJ2-1; V: TRBV2; DNA: TGTGCCAGCATGGGACTACAGTACAATGAGCAGTTCTTC; CDR3: CASMGLQYNEQFF
D: TRBD2; size: -; J: TRBJ2-3; V: TRBV3-1; DNA: TGTGCCAGCAGCCAAATAGCGGGAGGGTTAACAGATACGCAGTATTTT; CDR3: CASSQIAGGLTDTQYF
D: -; size: -; J: TRBJ2-5; V: TRBV6-6; DNA: TGTGCCAGCAGTTACTCGAGAGGGGGGGGCCAAGAGACCCAGTACTTC; CDR3: CASSYSRGGGQETQYF
D: -; size: -; J: TRBJ1-2; V: TRBV20-1; DNA: TGCAGTGCTAGGTCGGGGGACTCCTATGGCTACACCTTC; CDR3: CSARSGDSYGYTF
D: -; size: once; J: TRBJ2-1; V: TRBV15; DNA: TGTGCCACCAGCACCGAGGGGAATGAGCAGTTCTTC; CDR3: CATSTEGNEQFF
D: TRBD1; size: -; J: TRBJ2-6; V: TRBV11-2; DNA: TGTGCCAGCAGCTTAGTGTTGGCAGGGGGCGCGACAGGGGCCAACGTCCTGACTTTC; CDR3: CASSLVLAGGATGANVLTF
D: TRBD1; size: few; J: TRBJ1-1; V: TRBV6-1; DNA: TGTGCCAGCAGACGGACAGGGCGGGGGACTGAAGCTTTCTTT; CDR3: CASRRTGRGTEAFF
D: -; size: many; J: TRBJ1-4; V: TRBV7-8; DNA: TGTGCCAGCAGCCCCCGCTCGAGGAATAATGAAAAACTGTTTTTT; CDR3: CASSPRSRNNEKLFF
D: TRBD2; size: few; J: TRBJ2-5; V: TRBV6-1; DNA: TGTGCCAGCAGACCCTTTAGCGGGGGGCCCCGTAGTTTC; CDR3: CASRPFSGGPRSF
D: -; size: -; J: TRBJ1-1; V: TRBV5-4; DNA: TGTGCCAGCAGCTTTTTGGGGGGGCTGTTCACTGAAGCTTTCTTT; CDR3: CASSFLGGLFTEAFF
D: TRBD2; size: -; J: TRBJ2-1; V: TRBV20-1; DNA: TGCAGTGCTAGGGGGCTAGCGGGCAATGAGCAGTTCTTC; CDR3: CSARGLAGNEQFF
D: -; size: -; J: TRBJ2-3; V: TRBV19; DNA: TGTGCCAGTAGTGGACTAAATACGCAGTATTTT; CDR3: CASSGLNTQYF
D: -; size: few; J: TRBJ2-4; V: TRBV7-2; DNA: TGTGCCAGCAGCCTCCAGGCAGCCAAAAACATTCAGTACTTC; CDR3: CASSLQAAKNIQYF
D: TRBD1; size: -; J: TRBJ2-5; V: TRBV6-8; DNA: TGTGCCAGCAGTAAACCCGGGACAGGGGGTTTTACCCAGTACTTC; CDR3: CASSKPGTGGFTQYF
D: -; size: -; J: TRBJ2-7; V: TRBV11-2; DNA: TGTGCCAGCAGCTCTATAGCGAACTCCTACGAGCAGTACTTC; CDR3: CASSSIANSYEQYF
D: TRBD1; size: -; J: TRBJ2-1; V: TRBV11-2; DNA: TGTGCCAGCAGTACCGGGACAGGGGACTACAATGAGCAGTTCTTC; CDR3: CASSTGTGDYNEQFF
D: -; size: -; J: TRBJ1-2; V: TRBV6-1; DNA: TGTGCCAGCAGTCGAATTACTATAGACAGGAGGGCCTATGGCTACACCTTC; CDR3: CASSRITIDRRAYGYTF
D: -; size: -; J: TRBJ1-1; V: TRBV3-1; DNA: TGTGCCAGCAGCCACGGGGGGGGGCCCGAAGCTTTCTTT; CDR3: CASSHGGGPEAFF
D: TRBD2; size: few; J: TRBJ2-5; V: TRBV7-2; DNA: TGTGCCAGCAGCCGGACTAGCGGGGGAGGAGGAGAGACCCAGTACTTC; CDR3: CASSRTSGGGGETQYF
D: -; size: few; J: TRBJ1-1; V: TRBV7-2; DNA: TGTGCCAGCAGCACCCGAGGGGGTCGGGCCACTGAAGCTTTCTTT; CDR3: CASSTRGGRATEAFF
D: -; size: -; J: TRBJ2-6; V: TRBV7-9; DNA: TGTGCCAGCAGCTGGGGGTCTGGGGCCAACGTCCTGACTTTC; CDR3: CASSWGSGANVLTF
D: -; size: few; J: TRBJ1-5; V: TRBV7-2; DNA: TGTGCCAGCAGCACTTCGGGGTCGGGTCAGCCCCAGCATTTT; CDR3: CASSTSGSGQPQHF
D: TRBD2; size: few; J: TRBJ2-5; V: TRBV7-8; DNA: TGTGCCAGCAGCTTAGTGTGGCTAGCGGGGCGGGAGACCCAGTACTTC; CDR3: CASSLVWLAGRETQYF
D: TRBD2; size: few; J: TRBJ2-5; V: TRBV4-1; DNA: TGCGCCAGCAGCCGCCTAGCGGAGGAAGAAGAGACCCAGTACTTC; CDR3: CASSRLAEEEETQYF
D: -; size: -; J: TRBJ2-5; V: TRBV7-6; DNA: TGTGCCAGCAGCTACCGGGACAACCAGTACTTC; CDR3: CASSYRDNQYF
D: TRBD2; size: many; J: TRBJ2-1; V: TRBV7-2; DNA: TGTGCCAGCAGCCCCCCGACAAGACTAGCGGTTCGCAATGAGCAGTTCTTC; CDR3: CASSPPTRLAVRNEQFF
D: -; size: -; J: TRBJ1-6; V: TRBV28; DNA: TGTGCCAGCAGTCTCAGGGTGTTCATCGATTCACCCCTCCACTTT; CDR3: CASSLRVFIDSPLHF
D: TRBD2; size: -; J: TRBJ2-3; V: TRBV25-1; DNA: TGTGCCAGCAGGAGCGGGGCCACAGATACGCAGTATTTT; CDR3: CASRSGATDTQYF
D: -; size: -; J: TRBJ1-1; V: TRBV12-3/TRBV12-4; DNA: TGTGCCAGCAGCCGTTACGGGGTCGGGCACACTGAAGCTTTCTTT; CDR3: CASSRYGVGHTEAFF